The 9 T cell receptor beta chains below all came from one sample that was sequenced in a study of T-cell memory formation after mild COVID-19. TCRdb ran MiXCR on the 5' RACE reads and lists one entry per CDR3 protein. The table has 90,000 to 120,000 distinct CDR3 sequences, around an eighth seen once. Sample: PBMCs or a T cell subset sorted from them (not recorded which). The source of these receptors is a young man who had mild COVID-19 (a few samples of this study predate the infection). Cell type and time point are not known.

The chain is built from TRBV27 and TRBJ2-7; 7 bases fit TRBD2. V shed 2 bases and J 6 bases; nucleotides not matched to a gene: 7. Germline V lookup: CDR1 MNHEY, CDR2 SMNVEV (reference sequence). The CDR3 extends over 14 amino acids. The CDR3 is CASSLRGELSEQYF. The CDR3, as DNA: TGTGCCAGCAGTTTACGGGGGGAGCTATCCGAGCAGTACTTC.

The chain recombines TRBV7-9 with TRBJ1-4; D gene unclear. V gave up 6 bases and J gave up 0 bases, with 5 bases separating them. The CDR3 consists of 13 residues. Germline V gives CDR1 SEHNR, CDR2 FQNEAQ (reference sequence). The CDR3 region has the DNA TGTGCCAGCAGTTACCCAACTAATGAAAAACTGTTTTTT. Protein product: CASSYPTNEKLFF.

This clonotype was found a few times. The chain uses TRBV5-1 and TRBJ2-7, with TRBD1 matching over 7 bases. From germline, CDR1 is SGHRS and CDR2 YFSETQ. Germline trimming cut 3 bases from V and 2 bases from J; bases unmatched to any gene: 5. This CDR3 has 14 residues. CDR3 bases: TGCGCCAGCAGCTCCGGGACAGCCCCCTACGAGCAGTACGTC. This encodes CASSSGTAPYEQYV.

V and J are TRBV12-3 or TRBV12-4 and TRBJ2-2, with D uncertain. Trimming left V 2 bases short and J 7 bases short, with 8 bases between. The CDR3 is 13 residues long. CDR3 in DNA: TGTGCCAGCAGTTTAATGGGCGGCGGGGAGCTGTTTTTT. Translation gives CASSLMGGGELFF.

The V call is TRBV5-1, the J call TRBJ1-1; D remains unclear. Germline assignment: CDR1 SGHRS and CDR2 YFSETQ. The ends were cut back, 3 bases at V and 0 bases at J, with 6 bases in the middle. There are 13 residues in the CDR3. The CDR3 nucleotides read TGCGCCAGCAGCTCGACGGTGAACACTGAAGCTTTCTTT. This sequence encodes CASSSTVNTEAFF.

This clonotype came up many times. The CDR3 DNA reads TGTGCCAGCAGTGGACAGGGGGGCCCCACAGATACGCAGTATTTT. Translated: CASSGQGGPTDTQYF. This chain uses TRBV6-5 with TRBJ2-3; 10 bases are a match to TRBD1. Germline CDR1 reads MNHEY; CDR2 reads SVGAGI. Unmatched junction bases numbered 4, after V lost 5 bases and J lost 2 bases. CDR3 size: 15 residues.

V and J are TRBV7-9 and TRBJ1-1; D uncertain. The germline V and J ends were trimmed by 5 bases and 3 bases, with 10 bases remaining between them. CDR1 and CDR2 (germline): SEHNR, FQNEAQ (reference sequence). This CDR3 comprises 13 residues. In DNA, the CDR3 is TGTGCCAGCAGCCTATCCCGGGACACTGAAGCTTTCTTT. This encodes CASSLSRDTEAFF. Together with reference TRBV7-9 and TRBJ1-1, the CDR3 gives the full variable domain: DTGVSQNPRHKITKRGQNVTFRCDPISEHNRLYWYRQTLGQGPEFLTYFQNEAQLEKSRLLSDRFSAERPKGSFSTLEIQRTEQGDSAMYLCASSLSRDTEAFFGQGTRLTVV.

In this sample, this clonotype turned up a few times. This chain joins TRBV9 and TRBJ2-3; possible D gene TRBD2, 5 bases. Looked up from germline, CDR1 is SGDLS and CDR2 is YYNGEE. The CDR3 covers 14 residues. V shed 3 bases and J shed 2 bases, with 10 bases lying between them. CDR3 sequence (DNA): TGTGCCAGCAGCGCCAACGGACTCACAGATACGCAGTATTTT. As protein: CASSANGLTDTQYF. Using reference TRBV9 and TRBJ2-3 for the parts outside the CDR3, the full variable domain is DSGVTQTPKHLITATGQRVTLRCSPRSGDLSVYWYQQSLDQGLQFLIQYYNGEERAKGNILERFSAQQFPDLHSELNLSSLELGDSALYFCASSANGLTDTQYFGPGTRLTVL.

The chain combines TRBV6-2 or TRBV6-3 with TRBJ1-5, with D perhaps matching TRBD1 (6 bases). Trimming pared 6 bases from V and 11 bases from J, leaving 17 bases between. This CDR3 comprises 13 residues. Germline CDR1 reads MNHEY; CDR2 reads SVGEGT. CDR3 in amino acids: CASRTGGLMAQHF. In DNA, the CDR3 is TGTGCCAGCAGGACAGGCGGGTTAATGGCCCAGCATTTT.